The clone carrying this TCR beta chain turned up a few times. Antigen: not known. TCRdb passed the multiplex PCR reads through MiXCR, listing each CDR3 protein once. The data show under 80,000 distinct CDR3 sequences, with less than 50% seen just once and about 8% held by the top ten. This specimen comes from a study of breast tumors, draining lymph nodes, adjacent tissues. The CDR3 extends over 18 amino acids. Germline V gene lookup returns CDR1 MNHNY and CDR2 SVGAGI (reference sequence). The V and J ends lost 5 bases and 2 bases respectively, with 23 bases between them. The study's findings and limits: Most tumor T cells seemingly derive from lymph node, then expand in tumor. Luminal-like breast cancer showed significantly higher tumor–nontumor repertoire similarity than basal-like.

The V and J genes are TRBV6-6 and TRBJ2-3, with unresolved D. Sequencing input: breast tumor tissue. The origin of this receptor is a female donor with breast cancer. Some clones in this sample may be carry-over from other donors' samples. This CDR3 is CASSPSQKGLRTTDTQYF. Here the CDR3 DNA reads TGTGCCAGCAGTCCCTCCCAGAAGGGCCTACGGACCACAGATACGCAGTATTTT.